The 21 T cell receptor beta chains listed next were all sequenced from one sample in a study of identical twins. TCRdb reanalysed the 5' RACE reads using MiXCR and keeps one entry per CDR3 protein. The repertoire consists of about 550,000 distinct CDR3 sequences, with around 24% occurring once and the leading ten covering approximately 0.52%. These data were likewise used in another study, on yellow fever vaccine responses in identical twins.

The sample taken for sequencing was CD4+ T cells sorted from blood. Receptors were obtained from a woman aged 18-29 years in good health.

This clonotype occurred a few times. Compared with germline, one end of the junction differs, possibly owing to a read error. V gene TRBV12-3 or TRBV12-4 combines with J gene TRBJ2-1; perhaps TRBD2 as D (5 bases). This CDR3 has 13 amino acids. The CDR3 sequence: CASTLNPPGLASF. CDR3 nucleotides: TGTGCCAGCACCCTAAACCCGCCGGGCCTAGCATCTTTC.

This clonotype has a handful of counts. The J gene is TRBJ2-3, the V gene TRBV29-1; a weak D match, TRBD1 (6 bases). The CDR3 is 13 residues long. CDR1 is SQVTM, CDR2 ANQGSEA, per germline. V shed 8 bases and J shed 2 bases, with 14 bases lying between them. CDR3: CSMAGTNTDTQYF. CDR3 DNA sequence: TGCAGCATGGCCGGGACAAACACAGATACGCAGTATTTT.

This clonotype was found a few times. V is TRBV20-1 and J is TRBJ1-1; D call uncertain. Per the germline V gene, CDR1 is DFQATT and CDR2 is SNEGSKA (reference sequence). The CDR3 is 15 residues long. The V and J ends lost 0 bases and 0 bases respectively, with 11 bases between them. The CDR3: CSARDSRLMNTEAFF. In DNA, the CDR3 is TGCAGTGCTAGAGATTCCCGGCTAATGAACACTGAAGCTTTCTTT.

The V and J genes are TRBV19 and TRBJ1-5; a possible D gene is TRBD1 (6 bases). V was clipped by 5 bases and J by 3 bases, with 14 bases between them. The CDR3 runs to 15 residues. Germline V gives CDR1 LNHDA, CDR2 SQIVND (reference sequence). CDR3 in amino acids: CASSLQGTYNQPQHF. CDR3 DNA: TGTGCCAGTAGTCTGCAGGGGACTTACAATCAGCCCCAGCATTTT.

The genes are TRBV29-1 and TRBJ2-2, with D possibly matching TRBD2 (7 bases). From germline, CDR1 is SQVTM and CDR2 ANQGSEA. The CDR3 runs 14 residues. The V gene lost 3 bases and the J gene lost 5 bases, with 13 bases spanning the gap. The CDR3 is CSVDRGGRTGELFF. In DNA form, the CDR3 reads TGCAGCGTTGATAGGGGGGGCCGGACCGGGGAGCTGTTTTTT.

This clonotype was detected only a few times. The chain links TRBV4-2 to TRBJ2-5, with 10 bases aligning to TRBD2. The germline gives CDR1 LGHNA, CDR2 YNFKEQ. CDR3 size: 16 residues. V gave up 4 bases and J gave up 2 bases; unmatched junction bases: 7. The DNA for the CDR3 is TGTGCCAGCAGCCCCATAGCGGGAGGAGGGCAAGAGACCCAGTACTTC. Encoded protein: CASSPIAGGGQETQYF.

V and J are TRBV11-2 and TRBJ2-7, with a weak D call TRBD1 (5 bases). Germline CDR1 and CDR2: SGHAT and FQNNGV. Trimming pared 3 bases from V and 2 bases from J, leaving 5 bases between. CDR3 length: 12 residues. CDR3 amino acids: CASSLDTYEQYV. As DNA, the CDR3 is TGTGCCAGCAGCTTGGACACCTACGAGCAGTACGTC.

There are a few counts of this clonotype. V usage is TRBV5-5 and J usage is TRBJ2-1; 13 bases line up with TRBD2. Unmatched junction bases numbered 2, after V lost 2 bases and J lost 6 bases. CDR1 and CDR2 (germline): SGHKS, YYEKEE (reference sequence). This CDR3 comprises 15 residues. CDR3 in amino acids: CASSFRTSGSNEQFF. CDR3 coding DNA: TGTGCCAGCAGCTTCCGGACTAGCGGGAGCAATGAGCAGTTCTTC.

This clonotype was observed at least ten times. The rearrangement uses TRBV29-1 and TRBJ2-1, with D maybe TRBD2 (6 bases). V lost 8 bases and J 5 bases, leaving 16 bases between the germline ends. CDR3 length equals 13 residues. The germline V gene encodes CDR1 SQVTM and CDR2 ANQGSEA. The CDR3 region is CSCRGRTHNEQFF. Here the CDR3 DNA reads TGCAGCTGTCGGGGGAGGACACACAATGAGCAGTTCTTC.

This chain connects TRBV6-5 to TRBJ2-3; D is unclear. The ends were cut back, 8 bases at V and 7 bases at J, with 22 bases in the middle. The CDR3 has 15 amino acids. Germline assignment: CDR1 MNHEY and CDR2 SVGAGI. CDR3 region: CASWNRVQLLHTQYF. The CDR3 DNA follows: TGTGCCAGCTGGAACCGAGTCCAACTGCTCCATACGCAGTATTTT.

This clonotype was seen a handful of times. V gene TRBV12-3 or TRBV12-4 combines with J gene TRBJ2-7; TRBD2 matches 9 bases. The J segment lost 0 bases and the V segment lost 5 bases, leaving 8 bases of the junction unmatched. The CDR3 contains 16 residues. CDR3 sequence: CASSVLAGALSYEQYF. CDR3 DNA: TGTGCCAGCAGTGTATTAGCGGGAGCCCTCTCCTACGAGCAGTACTTC.

This clonotype was counted a few times. The CDR3 DNA sequence: TGCGCCAGCAGCCAAGCCAGGGGGGTTTCTAACACAGATACGCAGTATTTT. This encodes CASSQARGVSNTDTQYF. The V and J genes are TRBV4-1 and TRBJ2-3, with TRBD1 as a possible D gene (7 bases). The CDR3 runs to 17 residues. V was shortened by 1 base and J by 2 bases, with 16 bases between the two germline ends. Germline assignment: CDR1 MGHRA and CDR2 YSYEKL.

This clonotype was seen ten or more times. The chain carries TRBV12-3 or TRBV12-4 and TRBJ1-5; no firm D call. With 4 bases removed from V and 4 bases from J, the gap between germline ends came to 14 bases. The CDR3 covers 15 residues. The CDR3 DNA reads as TGTGCCAGCAGTTACGGGCTAAGAGGGAATCAGCCCCAGCATTTT. Translated, it gives CASSYGLRGNQPQHF.

In this sample, this clonotype turned up a few times. The rearrangement links TRBV11-2 to TRBJ2-1; 9 bases match TRBD2. V dropped 4 bases and J dropped 3; count of bases not matched to a gene: 4. This CDR3 contains 15 residues. Germline assignment: CDR1 SGHAT and CDR2 FQNNGV. CDR3 in DNA: TGTGCCAGCAGCTCCGGGACTAGCAGCTACAATGAGCAGTTCTTC. Translation gives CASSSGTSSYNEQFF.

This clonotype appeared a few times. V is TRBV4-1 and J is TRBJ2-1; TRBD2 aligns across 8 bases. The length of the CDR3 is 16 residues. The J segment lost 4 bases and the V segment lost 1 base, leaving 6 bases of the junction unmatched. Germline V gene sequence: CDR1 MGHRA, CDR2 YSYEKL. DNA of the CDR3: TGCGCCAGCAGCCAAGTGACGGGGGGGTTATACAATGAGCAGTTCTTC. Translation gives CASSQVTGGLYNEQFF.

The sample holds a few counts of this clonotype. The chain employs TRBV20-1 and TRBJ2-1, with 8 bases lining up with TRBD2. Germline CDR1 DFQATT, CDR2 SNEGSKA (reference sequence). The CDR3 sequence is 16 residues long. Trimming at V came to 2 bases and at J to 4 bases, leaving 10 bases not matched to a gene. CDR3 residues: CSARPVGSGTYNEQFF. In nucleotides, the CDR3 is TGCAGTGCTAGACCGGTGGGTAGCGGGACTTACAATGAGCAGTTCTTC.

Only a few counts were recorded for this clonotype. The V gene is TRBV5-5, the J gene TRBJ2-7; 8 bases agree with TRBD1. Germline V lookup: CDR1 SGHKS, CDR2 YYEKEE (reference sequence). The trim removed 0 bases at V and 3 bases at J, leaving 2 bases unmatched. The CDR3 is 14 residues long. The DNA for the CDR3 is TGTGCCAGCAGCTTGGGACAGGGGCGCTACGAGCAGTACTTC. As protein: CASSLGQGRYEQYF.

The CDR3 is CASSQDSASYEQYF. The CDR3 bases are TGCGCCAGCAGCCAGGACAGCGCCTCCTACGAGCAGTACTTC. The chain carries TRBV4-1 and TRBJ2-7; possibly TRBD1 for D (6 bases). The CDR3 is 14 amino acids. Looked up from germline, CDR1 is MGHRA and CDR2 is YSYEKL. V was trimmed by 3 bases and J by 0 bases, leaving 9 bases between them.

The rearrangement joins TRBV2 to TRBJ2-4; 12 positions match TRBD2. There are 17 residues in the CDR3. Unmatched junction bases numbered 14, after V lost 6 bases and J lost 8 bases. CDR1 SNHLY and CDR2 FYNNEI come from the germline V gene. The CDR3 loop reads CASSFDRLAGGLDIQYF. CDR3 in DNA: TGTGCCAGCAGCTTCGACCGGCTAGCGGGAGGGCTTGACATTCAGTACTTC.

This clonotype was seen only a few times. The V gene is TRBV12-3 or TRBV12-4, the J gene TRBJ1-4; tentative D call: TRBD1 (5 bases). Trimming removed 10 bases from V and 8 bases from J, with 17 bases in between. The CDR3 contains 13 residues. This CDR3 reads CATGGVRAEKLFF. DNA for the CDR3: TGTGCCACCGGGGGGGTCAGAGCCGAAAAACTGTTTTTT.

The J gene is TRBJ1-3, the V gene TRBV20-1; the match to TRBD1 covers 8 bases. This CDR3 contains 13 residues. Germline CDR1 reads DFQATT; CDR2 reads SNEGSKA (reference sequence). The trim removed 5 bases at V and 6 bases at J, leaving 6 bases unmatched. The chain's CDR3 is CSARGQDKNTIYF. CDR3 sequence (DNA): TGCAGTGCTCGGGGACAGGATAAAAACACCATATATTTT.